Listed below are T cell receptor beta chains from one sample, sequenced in a study of identical twins. TCRdb called the 5' RACE reads again in MiXCR, with one record for every CDR3 protein. This table holds a few hundred thousand distinct CDR3 sequences, 7.5% to 9.5% found once. These data also formed part of another study, on yellow fever vaccine responses in identical twins.

Sample: CD8+ T cells sorted from blood. All receptors come from a woman aged 18-29 years in good health. The CDR3 runs from the conserved cysteine through the conserved F or W. D genes are given only for firm matches. Clone size is given for some rows only: seen once, a few or many times, or a class if the clone is expanded.

size: few
V: TRBV24-1
J: TRBJ1-2
D: .
CDR3: CATSDSDIGYTF
DNA: TGTGCCACCTCAGATTCGGACATTGGCTACACCTTC

size: .
V: TRBV12-3/TRBV12-4
J: TRBJ2-1
D: TRBD2
CDR3: CASSSPLAQSHNEQFF
DNA: TGTGCCAGCAGTTCCCCACTAGCGCAGTCACACAATGAGCAGTTCTTC

size: many
V: TRBV27
J: TRBJ2-3
D: .
CDR3: CASSLWRGPTDTQYF
DNA: TGTGCCAGCAGTTTATGGCGGGGGCCCACAGATACGCAGTATTTT

size: .
V: TRBV5-1
J: TRBJ1-1
D: .
CDR3: CASSLALRAADTEAFF
DNA: TGCGCCAGCAGCTTGGCGTTGAGGGCAGCCGACACTGAAGCTTTCTTT

size: many
V: TRBV29-1
J: TRBJ2-1
D: TRBD2
CDR3: CSVGAGGYNEQFF
DNA: TGCAGCGTTGGGGCGGGGGGGTACAATGAGCAGTTCTTC

size: many
V: TRBV28
J: TRBJ2-1
D: .
CDR3: CASRIGNEQFF
DNA: TGTGCCAGCCGTATAGGCAATGAGCAGTTCTTC

size: many
V: TRBV7-9
J: TRBJ2-3
D: .
CDR3: CASSLSPREVDTQYF
DNA: TGTGCCAGCAGCTTAAGTCCCAGGGAGGTGGATACGCAGTATTTT

size: many
V: TRBV29-1
J: TRBJ2-1
D: TRBD2
CDR3: CSVDNFGEGRYNEQFF
DNA: TGCAGCGTTGACAATTTCGGGGAGGGTCGATACAATGAGCAGTTCTTC

size: .
V: TRBV5-5
J: TRBJ1-6
D: TRBD1
CDR3: CASRPTGTDNSPLHF
DNA: TGTGCCAGCCGACCTACCGGGACAGATAATTCACCCCTCCACTTT

size: few
V: TRBV11-2
J: TRBJ2-1
D: .
CDR3: CASSLEQRPYNEQFF
DNA: TGTGCCAGCAGCTTAGAGCAGCGCCCGTACAATGAGCAGTTCTTC

size: many
V: TRBV6-4
J: TRBJ1-1
D: .
CDR3: CASSGDGNTEAFF
DNA: TGTGCCAGCAGTGGGGACGGGAACACTGAAGCTTTCTTT

size: many
V: TRBV24-1
J: TRBJ2-1
D: .
CDR3: CATSEVGEQFF
DNA: TGTGCCACCAGTGAGGTCGGTGAGCAGTTCTTC

size: .
V: TRBV28
J: TRBJ2-5
D: .
CDR3: CASSFSVGGPQETQYF
DNA: TGTGCCAGCAGTTTCTCGGTGGGGGGGCCGCAAGAGACCCAGTACTTC

size: .
V: TRBV7-8
J: TRBJ2-1
D: TRBD1
CDR3: CASSLWGTGNEQFF
DNA: TGTGCCAGCAGCTTATGGGGGACAGGCAATGAGCAGTTCTTC

size: .
V: TRBV18
J: TRBJ2-2
D: TRBD1
CDR3: CASSDQKQGDTGELFF
DNA: TGTGCCAGCTCAGACCAGAAGCAGGGGGACACCGGGGAGCTGTTTTTT

size: .
V: TRBV9
J: TRBJ2-7
D: .
CDR3: CASSPPSKVNEQYF
DNA: TGTGCCAGCAGCCCCCCGAGCAAGGTGAACGAGCAGTACTTC

size: many
V: TRBV19
J: TRBJ2-1
D: .
CDR3: CASSILNEQFF
DNA: TGTGCCAGTAGTATCTTGAACGAGCAGTTCTTC

size: few
V: TRBV29-1
J: TRBJ2-3
D: TRBD2
CDR3: CSVEDREGSEVDTQYF
DNA: TGCAGCGTTGAAGATAGGGAGGGGTCAGAAGTAGATACGCAGTATTTT

size: .
V: TRBV29-1
J: TRBJ2-1
D: .
CDR3: CSVESGLLGHHLYNEQFF
DNA: TGCAGCGTTGAATCAGGGTTGCTGGGGCATCACCTTTACAATGAGCAGTTCTTC

size: .
V: TRBV7-9
J: TRBJ2-5
D: .
CDR3: CASSLKGEETQYF
DNA: TGTGCCAGCAGCTTAAAGGGGGAAGAGACCCAGTACTTC

size: few
V: TRBV27
J: TRBJ2-7
D: .
CDR3: CASSLGTGGVWEQYF
DNA: TGTGCCAGCAGTTTAGGTACAGGGGGGGTTTGGGAGCAGTACTTC

size: .
V: TRBV11-2
J: TRBJ1-1
D: TRBD1
CDR3: CASSGLGGYDTEAFF
DNA: TGTGCCAGCAGCGGCTTAGGGGGCTACGACACTGAAGCTTTCTTT

size: many
V: TRBV7-9
J: TRBJ2-7
D: .
CDR3: CASSQQGPYEQYF
DNA: TGTGCCAGCAGCCAACAGGGCCCCTACGAGCAGTACTTC

size: many
V: TRBV27
J: TRBJ2-7
D: .
CDR3: CASSLGGGPYEQYF
DNA: TGTGCCAGCAGTTTGGGTGGGGGGCCCTACGAGCAGTACTTC

size: many
V: TRBV4-1
J: TRBJ2-3
D: .
CDR3: CASSQEGIITDTQYF
DNA: TGCGCCAGCAGCCAAGAAGGCATCATCACAGATACGCAGTATTTT

size: few
V: TRBV3-1
J: TRBJ2-3
D: .
CDR3: CASSQVWRRSSTDTQYF
DNA: TGTGCCAGCAGCCAAGTGTGGCGGCGGTCAAGCACAGATACGCAGTATTTT